What follows are 26 T cell receptor beta chains derived from one specimen sequenced in a study of low-dose radiotherapy and immunotherapy resistance in tumors. With TRAV- and TRBV-specific primers, first-strand cDNA was made, covering the alpha and beta chains. It was with a constant-region primer and a V-primer adapter that TCRs were amplified over approximately 20 PCR cycles. TCRdb re-called the reads through MiXCR, storing one row per CDR3 protein. The sample has about 9,800 distinct CDR3 sequences, around 80% seen once; the top ten hold roughly 1.4%. These TCRs come from a human donor with advanced metastatic prostate, ovarian, gallbladder or colorectal cancer (not recorded which). This table probably holds off-target reads from a library built for another chain.

The chain joins TRBV20-1 to TRBJ1-2; no clear D gene. This CDR3 contains 11 residues. CDR1 and CDR2 (germline): DFQATT, SNEGSKA (reference sequence). V was pared by 0 bases and J by 7 bases, with 6 bases between. CDR3 loop: CSARDPPGYTF. The CDR3 bases are TGCAGTGCTAGAGATCCCCCTGGCTACACCTTC.

The chain has TRBV29-1 and TRBJ2-1; tentatively, D is TRBD1 (6 bases). This CDR3 region has 14 residues. The germline gives CDR1 SQVTM, CDR2 ANQGSEA. V lost 6 bases to trimming and J lost 8 bases, with 20 bases between them. The CDR3 protein is CSVTGTHTSDEQFF. CDR3 in DNA: TGCAGCGTGACCGGGACACATACGTCGGATGAGCAGTTCTTC.

The sample holds one count of this clonotype. The J gene is TRBJ2-3, the V gene TRBV28; D possibly corresponds to TRBD2 (5 bases). Germline loops: CDR1 MDHEN, CDR2 SYDVKM. The CDR3 runs 15 residues. V lost 2 bases and J 1 base, leaving 10 bases between the germline ends. The CDR3 sequence is CASSLPGSGTDTQYF. CDR3 DNA sequence: TGTGCCAGCAGTTTACCGGGAAGCGGCACAGATACGCAGTATTTT.

V usage is TRBV5-1 and J usage is TRBJ2-3; D not resolved. The V end lost 0 bases, the J end lost 3 bases, and 8 bases lay between the germline ends. This CDR3 spans 14 amino acids. From germline, CDR1 is SGHRS and CDR2 YFSETQ. CDR3 region: CASSLVLGTDTQYF. DNA for the CDR3: TGCGCCAGCAGCTTGGTTCTAGGTACAGATACGCAGTATTTT.

This chain connects TRBV29-1 to TRBJ2-1, with a tentative D call TRBD1 (5 bases). Germline CDR1 reads SQVTM; CDR2 reads ANQGSEA. Trimming pared 4 bases from V and 1 base from J, leaving 14 bases between. The CDR3 is 15 amino acids. The CDR3 region is CSVALLSGSYNEQFF. CDR3 bases: TGCAGCGTTGCACTGTTGTCAGGGTCCTACAATGAGCAGTTCTTC.

V is TRBV9 and J is TRBJ2-1, with D perhaps TRBD1 or TRBD2 (5 bases each). This CDR3 spans 13 amino acids. V was shortened by 4 bases and J by 10 bases, with 15 bases between the two germline ends. Per the germline V gene, CDR1 is SGDLS and CDR2 is YYNGEE. For the CDR3, the DNA is TGTGCCAGCAGCACATTTGGGGGTGGCGAGCAGTTCTTC. It codes for CASSTFGGGEQFF.

The rearrangement uses TRBV28 and TRBJ2-5; D is undetermined. The CDR3 is 14 residues long. CDR1 is MDHEN, CDR2 SYDVKM, per germline. V was trimmed by 6 bases and J by 4 bases, leaving 15 bases between them. CDR3 residues: CASSDTRTGETQYF. For the CDR3, the DNA is TGTGCCAGCAGCGATACCCGGACGGGAGAGACCCAGTACTTC. Supplemented by reference TRBV28 and TRBJ2-5, the full variable domain reads DVKVTQSSRYLVKRTGEKVFLECVQDMDHENMFWYRQDPGLGLRLIYFSYDVKMKEKGDIPEGYSVSREKKERFSLILESASTNQTSMYLCASSDTRTGETQYFGPGTRLLVL.

This sequence joins TRBV29-1 and TRBJ1-2; no clear D. V was clipped by 5 bases and J by 4 bases, with 11 bases between them. The germline CDR1 and CDR2 sequences are SQVTM and ANQGSEA. The length of the CDR3 is 12 residues. The CDR3 DNA sequence: TGCAGCGTTTTGGTACCGAGCTATGGCTACACCTTC. Translating gives CSVLVPSYGYTF. The complete variable domain, with remaining parts taken from reference TRBV29-1 and TRBJ1-2, reads SAVISQKPSRDICQRGTSLTIQCQVDSQVTMMFWYRQQPGQSLTLIATANQGSEATYESGFVIDKFPISRPNLTFSTLTVSNMSPEDSSIYLCSVLVPSYGYTFGSGTRLTVV.

This chain connects TRBV4-2 to TRBJ2-3; D is ambiguous. The CDR3 consists of 13 residues. Germline lookup yields CDR1 LGHNA and CDR2 YNFKEQ. The V end lost 8 bases, the J end lost 2 bases, and 11 bases lay between the germline ends. In DNA form, the CDR3 reads TGTGCCAGCTCACCACGAGACACAGATACGCAGTATTTT. Residues: CASSPRDTDTQYF.

The V call is TRBV11-2, the J call TRBJ2-1; TRBD1 is a possible D gene (5 bases). This CDR3 is 13 amino acids long. The germline V gene encodes CDR1 SGHAT and CDR2 FQNNGV. The V end was cut by 8 bases, the J end by 7 bases, with 15 bases between. The CDR3 bases are TGTGCCAGCTATGCAGGGTTGGAAAATGAGCAGTTCTTC. Its translation: CASYAGLENEQFF.

This rearrangement joins TRBV12-3 or TRBV12-4 to TRBJ2-1, with 9 bases matching TRBD2. This CDR3 comprises 14 residues. The V segment lost 9 bases and the J segment 8 bases; nucleotides outside the gene matches: 11. The CDR3 DNA sequence: TGTGCCAGTCTATTAGCGGGAGCTCTAGATGAGCAGTTCTTC. Protein: CASLLAGALDEQFF.

The chain has TRBV4-1 and TRBJ2-1; 9 bases line up with TRBD2. Losses at the gene ends were 4 bases for V and 0 bases for J; bases not matched to a gene: 10. This CDR3 has 18 amino acids. Germline assignment: CDR1 MGHRA and CDR2 YSYEKL. CDR3 DNA: TGCGCCAGCAGCCCAAGAGTAGCGGGAGCGAGCTCCTACAATGAGCAGTTCTTC. The encoded protein is CASSPRVAGASSYNEQFF.

This chain uses TRBV3-1 with TRBJ2-1; 11 bases match TRBD2. V shed 1 base, J shed 7 bases, and the junction held 6 bases outside the gene matches. Germline values: CDR1 LGHDT, CDR2 YNNKEL (reference sequence). The CDR3 has 16 amino acids. This chain's CDR3 is CASSQVRLAGSNEQFF. The CDR3 DNA follows: TGTGCCAGCAGCCAAGTGAGACTAGCGGGAAGTAATGAGCAGTTCTTC.

The chain has TRBV28 and TRBJ2-7; D is uncertain. With 1 base removed from V and 4 bases from J, the gap between germline ends came to 11 bases. Germline V CDR1 and CDR2: MDHEN, SYDVKM. This CDR3 spans 14 amino acids. In nucleotides, the CDR3 is TGTGCCAGCAGTTTATACCACAGAAAGTACGAGCAGTACTTC. Residues: CASSLYHRKYEQYF.

This chain joins TRBV15 and TRBJ2-5, with 9 bases lining up with TRBD2. The length of the CDR3 is 14 residues. V lost 5 bases, J lost 2 bases, and 3 bases stayed unmatched. Germline V gene sequence: CDR1 LNHNV, CDR2 YYDKDF (reference sequence). CDR3 region: CATSGLASQETQYF. The CDR3 nucleotides read TGTGCCACCAGCGGACTAGCGTCACAAGAGACCCAGTACTTC.

The V call is TRBV4-3, the J call TRBJ2-7; D gene uncertain. Deletions cut 1 base from V and 3 bases from J, with 13 bases between. This CDR3 has 15 residues. Germline CDR1 is LGHNA and CDR2 is YSLEER. CDR3 coding DNA: TGCGCCAGCAGCCAAGCTTTGTTGGGGAACTACGAGCAGTACTTC. Its translation is CASSQALLGNYEQYF.

The V call is TRBV21-1, the J call TRBJ2-7. TRBV21-1 is recorded as a pseudogene. The CDR3 consists of 14 residues. This CDR3 reads CASSSPPSSYEQYF. In nucleotides, the CDR3 is TGTGCCAGCAGCAGCCCACCTAGCTCCTACGAGCAGTACTTC.

V and J are TRBV5-1 and TRBJ2-2, with D unclear. This CDR3 contains 13 residues. V was shortened by 0 bases and J by 4 bases, with 4 bases between the two germline ends. The germline CDR1 and CDR2 sequences are SGHRS and YFSETQ. CDR3 nucleotide sequence: TGCGCCAGCAGCTTGGGCGGCACCGGGGAGCTGTTTTTT. Its translation: CASSLGGTGELFF. Supplemented by reference TRBV5-1 and TRBJ2-2, the full variable domain reads KAGVTQTPRYLIKTRGQQVTLSCSPISGHRSVSWYQQTPGQGLQFLFEYFSETQRNKGNFPGRFSGRQFSNSRSEMNVSTLELGDSALYLCASSLGGTGELFFGEGSRLTVL.

The chain employs TRBV2 and TRBJ2-1; 9 bases match TRBD2. The CDR3 contains 14 residues. V dropped 8 bases and J dropped 2; count of bases not matched to a gene: 4. Germline V CDR1 and CDR2: SNHLY, FYNNEI. CDR3 nucleotides: TGTGCCAGCGCGGGAGGGAGGGCCTACAATGAGCAGTTCTTC. Amino acids: CASAGGRAYNEQFF.

The V call is TRBV5-1, the J call TRBJ2-1; D is perhaps TRBD2 (5 bases). Looked up from germline, CDR1 is SGHRS and CDR2 is YFSETQ. The CDR3 runs to 18 residues. Trimming removed 1 base from V and 1 base from J, with 18 bases in between. CDR3 nucleotides: TGCGCCAGCAGCTTGCCTGTCGGGCTAGCACTATCCTACAATGAGCAGTTCTTC. This gives the protein CASSLPVGLALSYNEQFF.

The J gene is TRBJ2-5, the V gene TRBV5-4; possibly TRBD2 for D (6 bases). Germline V gene lookup returns CDR1 SGHNT and CDR2 YYREEE (reference sequence). The CDR3 has 14 amino acids. The germline V and J ends were trimmed by 4 bases and 1 base, with 11 bases remaining between them. The CDR3, as DNA: TGTGCCAGCAGCCCGGGAGCGGCCCAAGAGACCCAGTACTTC. Protein sequence: CASSPGAAQETQYF.

The chain combines TRBV18 with TRBJ1-1; 8 bases match TRBD1. J gave up 1 base and V 1 base, and 8 bases lay outside the gene matches. The CDR3 consists of 17 residues. Germline values: CDR1 KGHSH, CDR2 LQKENI. CDR3 sequence reads: CASSPQGQGWENTEAFF. CDR3 DNA sequence: TGTGCCAGCTCACCACAAGGACAGGGCTGGGAGAACACTGAAGCTTTCTTT.

The CDR3 nucleotides are TGTGCCAGCAGCTTGGCGGGGAGAGGGGGGGAGACCCAGTACTTC. It codes for CASSLAGRGGETQYF. The rearrangement uses TRBV5-4 and TRBJ2-5; the D gene could be TRBD1 or TRBD2 (6 bases each). Germline V gene sequence: CDR1 SGHNT, CDR2 YYREEE (reference sequence). The CDR3 has 15 residues. V lost 0 bases and J 5 bases, leaving 14 bases between the germline ends.

This clonotype has a single count. This chain uses TRBV28 with TRBJ1-2; 7 bases fit TRBD1. This CDR3 has 14 amino acids. CDR1 MDHEN and CDR2 SYDVKM come from the germline V gene. V dropped 5 bases and J dropped 2; count of bases not matched to a gene: 5. The CDR3 region has the DNA TGTGCCAGCAGTCCCGGGACAGTCAACTATGGCTACACCTTC. This sequence encodes CASSPGTVNYGYTF.

DNA for the CDR3: TGTGCCAGCAGCTTGGACGCTAGCCCGAGCACAGATACGCAGTATTTT. Protein sequence: CASSLDASPSTDTQYF. This rearrangement joins TRBV5-4 to TRBJ2-3, with a weak D call TRBD2 (5 bases). Germline values: CDR1 SGHNT, CDR2 YYREEE (reference sequence). The V gene lost 0 bases and the J gene lost 0 bases, with 11 bases spanning the gap. CDR3 length: 16 amino acids.

V is TRBV5-1 and J is TRBJ2-2; TRBD1 aligns across 7 bases. J was trimmed by 6 bases and V by 0 bases; bases with no gene match: 2. In germline, CDR1 is SGHRS, CDR2 YFSETQ. The CDR3 totals 14 residues. CDR3 nucleotides: TGCGCCAGCAGCTTGGGAGACAGGGCCGGGGAGCTGTTTTTT. Protein: CASSLGDRAGELFF.